The present TCR beta chain was sequenced within a study of OX40 agonist ivuxolimab in advanced cancers. The CDR3 has 14 residues. Trimming left V 3 bases short and J 2 bases short, with 10 bases between. Germline CDR1 and CDR2: LNHDA and SQIVND (reference sequence). Clones were sequenced by immunoSEQ multiplex PCR, and TCRdb holds only the in-frame ones, with some missing. The sample lists around 60,000 clones, 75% to 85% occurring once. The TCR comes from an adult with an advanced solid tumor such as melanoma, head and neck, liver or kidney cancer. The V gene is TRBV19, the J gene TRBJ1-1; the D gene is possibly TRBD1 (6 bases). The specimen was CD4+ or CD8+ T cells sorted from blood, collected in a trial of the OX40 agonist ivuxolimab. The CDR3 DNA is TGTGCCAGTAGTATGACAGGAGATAACACTGAAGCTTTCTTT. This codes for CASSMTGDNTEAFF.